This T cell receptor (beta chain) was observed in a study of response to subunit inactivated influenza vaccine. TCRdb recomputed calls from the RT-PCR reads with MiXCR, one row per CDR3 protein. The data contain around 200,000 distinct CDR3 sequences, over 13% of them singletons. This clonotype was seen at least ten times. The CDR3 sequence is 13 residues long. The germline gives CDR1 SGHAT, CDR2 FQNNGV. V was cut by 5 bases and J by 6 bases, with 10 bases left in between. This rearrangement joins TRBV11-2 to TRBJ2-2; TRBD2 might be the D (5 bases). The clonotype originates from a man aged 50 to 60 who received an inactivated influenza vaccine. Here the sequenced sample was CD8+ T cells sorted from PBMCs, taken less than 6 days after vaccination. This chain's CDR3 is CASSLALPGELFF. CDR3 nucleotides: TGTGCCAGCAGCCTAGCACTCCCCGGGGAGCTGTTTTTT.